Below, one TCR beta chain is given with its context. What it binds is not known. The sample originates from a study of cytomegalovirus exposure and HLA in healthy donors. The study's findings and limits: The classifier reportedly diagnosed cytomegalovirus status with high specificity and sensitivity. Differences between HLA loci emerged in a later analysis of TCR association rates, with DRB1 most and HLA-C fewest.

Germline V gene lookup returns CDR1 SNHLY and CDR2 FYNNEI. The CDR3 sequence is 15 residues long. Trimming pared 7 bases from V and 0 bases from J, leaving 15 bases between. PCR involved 60 Vbeta and 13 Jbeta primers. TCRdb's copy holds only in-frame clones and misses some; the assay was immunoSEQ multiplex PCR. The specimen's table records about 58,000 clones. V usage is TRBV2 and J usage is TRBJ1-2, with D unresolved. The sample taken for sequencing was PBMCs. This sequence originates from a woman aged 18-29 years in good health and CMV-seronegative. CDR3 region: CASIKEATANYGYTF. In DNA form, the CDR3 reads TGTGCCAGCATCAAGGAGGCCACAGCTAACTATGGCTACACCTTC.